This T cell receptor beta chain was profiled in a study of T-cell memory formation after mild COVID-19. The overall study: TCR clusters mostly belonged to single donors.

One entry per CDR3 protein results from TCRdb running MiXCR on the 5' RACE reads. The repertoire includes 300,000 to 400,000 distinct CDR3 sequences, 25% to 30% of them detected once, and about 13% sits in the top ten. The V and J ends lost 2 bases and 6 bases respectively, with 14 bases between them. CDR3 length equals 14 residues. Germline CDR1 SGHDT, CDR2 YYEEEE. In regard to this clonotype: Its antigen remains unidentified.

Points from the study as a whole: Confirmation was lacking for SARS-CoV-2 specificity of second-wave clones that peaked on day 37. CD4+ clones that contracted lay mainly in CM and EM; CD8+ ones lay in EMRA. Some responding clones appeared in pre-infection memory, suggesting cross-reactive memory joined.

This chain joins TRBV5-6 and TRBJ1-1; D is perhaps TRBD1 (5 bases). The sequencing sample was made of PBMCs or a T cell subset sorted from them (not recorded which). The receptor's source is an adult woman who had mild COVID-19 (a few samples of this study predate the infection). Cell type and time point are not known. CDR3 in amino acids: CASSLPQESSEAFF. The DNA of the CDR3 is TGTGCCAGCAGCTTACCACAGGAAAGTTCTGAAGCTTTCTTT.